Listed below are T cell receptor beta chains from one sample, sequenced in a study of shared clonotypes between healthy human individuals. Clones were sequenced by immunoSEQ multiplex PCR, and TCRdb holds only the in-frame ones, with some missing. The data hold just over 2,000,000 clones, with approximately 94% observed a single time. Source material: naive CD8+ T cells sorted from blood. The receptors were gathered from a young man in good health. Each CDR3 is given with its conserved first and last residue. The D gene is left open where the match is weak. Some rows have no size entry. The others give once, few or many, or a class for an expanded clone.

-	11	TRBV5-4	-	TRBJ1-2	CASSFGFGYTF	TGTGCCAGCAGCTTCGGGTTTGGCTACACCTTC
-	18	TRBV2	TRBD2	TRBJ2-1	CASSESGLAGDPYNEQFF	TGTGCCAGCAGTGAATCAGGACTAGCGGGAGACCCCTACAATGAGCAGTTCTTC
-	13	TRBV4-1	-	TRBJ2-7	CASSQASFYEQYF	TGCGCCAGCAGCCAAGCTTCGTTCTACGAGCAGTACTTC
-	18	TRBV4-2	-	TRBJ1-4	CASSHLWDSASTNEKLFF	TGTGCCAGCAGCCACTTATGGGACTCAGCCTCAACTAATGAAAAACTGTTTTTT
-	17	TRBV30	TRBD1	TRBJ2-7	CALFDRDQTSRAYEQYF	TGTGCCTTATTTGACAGGGACCAAACTTCTCGTGCCTACGAGCAGTACTTC
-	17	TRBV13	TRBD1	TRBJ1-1	CASSPEGQGISNTEAFF	TGTGCCAGCAGCCCCGAGGGACAGGGGATTTCAAACACTGAAGCTTTCTTT
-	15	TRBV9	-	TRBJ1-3	CASSAHHWGGNTIYF	TGTGCCAGCAGCGCCCATCATTGGGGGGGAAACACCATATATTTT
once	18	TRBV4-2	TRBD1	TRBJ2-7	CASSWRLDRAGGLYEQYF	TGTGCCAGCAGCTGGCGCCTAGACCGGGCAGGGGGCCTATACGAGCAGTACTTC
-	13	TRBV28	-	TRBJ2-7	CASSLGSGDEQYF	TGTGCCAGCAGTTTAGGGTCCGGCGACGAGCAGTACTTC
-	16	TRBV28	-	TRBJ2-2	CASSFRAGTVGGELFF	TGTGCCAGCAGTTTTAGGGCAGGGACCGTGGGCGGGGAGCTGTTTTTT
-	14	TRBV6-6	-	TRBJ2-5	CASSYLDRQETQYF	TGTGCCAGCAGTTACCTCGACAGACAGGAGACCCAGTACTTC
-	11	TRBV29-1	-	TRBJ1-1	CSVEDRYEAFF	TGCAGCGTTGAAGATAGGTATGAAGCTTTCTTT
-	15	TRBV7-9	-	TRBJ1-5	CASSLDRERGQPQHF	TGTGCCAGCAGCTTAGACAGGGAAAGAGGGCAGCCCCAGCATTTT
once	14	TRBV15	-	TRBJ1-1	CATSISDSHTEAFF	TGTGCCACCAGCATCTCAGACAGCCACACTGAAGCTTTCTTT
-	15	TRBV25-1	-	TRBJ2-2	CASSPNRRGPGELFF	TGTGCCAGCAGCCCCAACCGGAGGGGGCCCGGGGAGCTGTTTTTT
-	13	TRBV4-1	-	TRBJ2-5	CASSWRGGETQYF	TGCGCCAGCAGCTGGCGAGGGGGAGAGACCCAGTACTTC
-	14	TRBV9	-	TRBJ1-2	CASSVGGGNYGYTF	TGTGCCAGCAGCGTAGGGGGAGGGAACTATGGCTACACCTTC
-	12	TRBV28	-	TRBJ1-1	CASSPWRTEAFF	TGTGCCAGCAGCCCCTGGAGGACTGAAGCTTTCTTT
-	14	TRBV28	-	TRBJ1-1	CASSFRGAGTEAFF	TGTGCCAGCAGTTTCCGAGGGGCCGGCACTGAAGCTTTCTTT
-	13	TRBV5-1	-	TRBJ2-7	CASSLEPAYEQYF	TGCGCCAGCAGCTTGGAGCCAGCCTACGAGCAGTACTTC
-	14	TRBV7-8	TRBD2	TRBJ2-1	CASSPSGLYNEQFF	TGTGCCAGCAGCCCTAGCGGCCTCTACAATGAGCAGTTCTTC
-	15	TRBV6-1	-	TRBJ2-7	CASNWTPQGLYEQYF	TGTGCCAGCAATTGGACACCCCAGGGCCTCTACGAGCAGTACTTC
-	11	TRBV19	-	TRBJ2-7	CATRFGYEQYF	TGTGCCACCCGATTTGGCTACGAGCAGTACTTC
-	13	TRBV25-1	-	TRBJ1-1	CASSGSTATEAFF	TGTGCCAGCAGTGGTTCGACGGCCACTGAAGCTTTCTTT
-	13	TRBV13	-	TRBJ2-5	CASSRGYQETQYF	TGTGCCAGCTCCCGCGGGTACCAAGAGACCCAGTACTTC
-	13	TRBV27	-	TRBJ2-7	CASAFSSPYEQYF	TGTGCCAGCGCCTTCTCTTCCCCCTACGAGCAGTACTTC
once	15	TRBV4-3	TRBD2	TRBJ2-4	CASSQLAGGKNIQYF	TGCGCCAGCAGCCAGCTAGCGGGAGGCAAAAACATTCAGTACTTC